The 24 T cell receptor beta chains in this list originate from one sample, sequenced in a study of blood T cell repertoires in COVID-19. The protocol was immunoSEQ multiplex PCR, while the TCRdb copy is restricted to in-frame clones and leaves out a portion. This table has approximately 70,000 clones, 91% appearing once. The specimen sequenced was peripheral blood. These receptors all stem from a man in his forties or fifties with COVID-19, enrolled during active disease.

This clone was seen once. The chain links TRBV6-5 to TRBJ2-7; 7 nucleotides agree with TRBD1. This CDR3 has 14 residues. With 5 bases clipped from V and 3 bases from J, the junction kept 7 bases outside the gene matches. Germline V gene lookup returns CDR1 MNHEY and CDR2 SVGAGI. The CDR3: CASSRPGQVYEQYF. The CDR3 nucleotides are TGTGCCAGCAGTCGCCCCGGACAGGTCTACGAGCAGTACTTC.

The genes are TRBV7-8 and TRBJ1-4, with 11 nucleotides matching TRBD1. The V and J ends lost 3 bases and 7 bases, in that order; junction bases with no gene match: 7. Germline assignment: CDR1 SGHVS and CDR2 FQNEAQ. The CDR3 has 16 amino acids. The CDR3 DNA reads as TGTGCCAGCAGCTTGGGGGACAGGGGGATTACTGAAAAACTGTTTTTT. Its protein product is CASSLGDRGITEKLFF.

V is TRBV5-1 and J is TRBJ2-3; 11 bases align to TRBD2. Germline-derived CDR1 and CDR2 are SGHRS and YFSETQ. V dropped 0 bases and J dropped 2; count of bases not matched to a gene: 5. The CDR3 extends over 17 amino acids. The CDR3, as DNA: TGCGCCAGCAGCTTGGGAGGGACTAGCGGCTACACAGATACGCAGTATTTT. Its protein is CASSLGGTSGYTDTQYF. Full variable domain (outside the CDR3, taken from reference TRBV5-1 and TRBJ2-3): KAGVTQTPRYLIKTRGQQVTLSCSPISGHRSVSWYQQTPGQGLQFLFEYFSETQRNKGNFPGRFSGRQFSNSRSEMNVSTLELGDSALYLCASSLGGTSGYTDTQYFGPGTRLTVL.

V and J are TRBV11-2 and TRBJ1-2, with D possibly being TRBD1 (6 bases). The V end was cut by 6 bases, the J end by 4 bases, with 12 bases between. The length of the CDR3 is 13 residues. Germline V lookup: CDR1 SGHAT, CDR2 FQNNGV. The CDR3 DNA is TGTGCCAGCAGTCCGGACAGCTCCTATGGCTACACCTTC. It yields the protein CASSPDSSYGYTF.

V gene TRBV30 combines with J gene TRBJ2-2; a weak D match, TRBD1 (5 bases). The CDR3 has 15 residues. The V gene's germline CDR1 is GTSNPN and CDR2 SVGIG (reference sequence). Trimming removed 3 bases at V and 1 base at J, with 12 bases between. CDR3 protein: CAWRGVYMNTGELFF. DNA of the CDR3: TGTGCCTGGAGAGGGGTCTACATGAACACCGGGGAGCTGTTTTTT.

This chain uses TRBV10-3 with TRBJ1-2; 7 positions agree with TRBD1. This CDR3 has 14 residues. Per the germline V gene, CDR1 is ENHRY and CDR2 is SYGVKD. The J segment lost 5 bases and the V segment lost 3 bases, leaving 6 bases of the junction unmatched. The CDR3 sequence is CAISEGRGDYGYTF. Written as DNA, the CDR3 is TGTGCCATCAGTGAAGGCAGGGGGGATTATGGCTACACCTTC.

The J gene is TRBJ1-5, the V gene TRBV24-1, with D tentatively TRBD1 (6 bases). The CDR3 contains 16 residues. CDR1 and CDR2 from the germline V gene are KGHDR and SFDVKD. V lost 3 bases and J 2 bases, leaving 13 bases between the germline ends. CDR3 protein: CATSDPTSGGNQPQHF. For the CDR3, the DNA is TGTGCCACCAGTGATCCAACCTCAGGGGGCAATCAGCCCCAGCATTTT.

The chain joins TRBV3-1 (or the pseudogene TRBV3-2) to TRBJ1-5; D is possibly TRBD1 (6 bases). The V end was cut by 7 bases, the J end by 1 base, with 8 bases between. The CDR3 is 13 amino acids. Germline lookup yields CDR1 LGHDT and CDR2 YNNKEL (reference sequence). The CDR3 sequence: CASTRGSNQPQHF. Here the CDR3 DNA reads TGTGCCAGCACCAGGGGAAGCAATCAGCCCCAGCATTTT.

J is TRBJ2-7 and V is TRBV7-2; TRBD1 matches at 9 bases. This CDR3 is 14 amino acids long. Germline-derived CDR1 and CDR2 are SGHTA and FQGNSA. The V segment lost 6 bases and the J segment 8 bases; nucleotides outside the gene matches: 11. The CDR3 spells CASSQPGQGFQQYF. DNA for the CDR3: TGTGCCAGCAGTCAACCGGGACAGGGCTTCCAGCAGTACTTC.

There are a few counts of this clone. This chain connects TRBV11-2 to TRBJ1-6, with 9 bases aligning to TRBD1. V dropped 4 bases and J dropped 9; count of bases not matched to a gene: 7. CDR3 length: 15 residues. CDR1 is SGHAT and CDR2 is FQNNGV in the germline V gene. The CDR3 sequence is CASSSHRGRGSPLHF. The CDR3, as DNA: TGTGCCAGCAGCTCTCACAGGGGGCGCGGTTCACCCCTCCACTTT.

This chain connects TRBV28 to TRBJ2-5; tentative D call: TRBD2 (5 bases). Trimming stripped 6 bases from V and 9 bases from J, with 23 bases between. Germline values: CDR1 MDHEN, CDR2 SYDVKM. This CDR3 contains 15 residues. The CDR3 loop reads CASSPRSGKTGSQYF. The CDR3, as DNA: TGTGCCAGCAGCCCAAGATCCGGGAAAACGGGGTCCCAGTACTTC.

The chain has TRBV28 and TRBJ1-5, with TRBD1 matching over 7 bases. The CDR3 spans 15 residues. Germline V gene sequence: CDR1 MDHEN, CDR2 SYDVKM. The trim removed 2 bases at V and 4 bases at J, leaving 5 bases unmatched. The CDR3 DNA follows: TGTGCCAGCAGTTTACCGACAGGGAAGAATCAGCCCCAGCATTTT. Its translation is CASSLPTGKNQPQHF.

The V call is TRBV2, the J call TRBJ2-3; 11 bases are shared with TRBD2. The CDR3 is made up of 16 amino acids. The germline V gene encodes CDR1 SNHLY and CDR2 FYNNEI. V lost 5 bases, J lost 2 bases, and 6 bases stayed unmatched. CDR3 in DNA: TGTGCCAGCAGTTTCGGGACTAGCGGAAACACAGATACGCAGTATTTT. This sequence encodes CASSFGTSGNTDTQYF.

The chain joins TRBV11-2 to TRBJ1-3; D is unresolved. Deletions cut 5 bases from V and 1 base from J, with 9 bases between. The CDR3 loop spans 14 amino acids. Germline CDR1 SGHAT, CDR2 FQNNGV. CDR3 nucleotides: TGTGCCAGCAGCCCTCTCTTGTCTGGAAACACCATATATTTT. Translating it yields CASSPLLSGNTIYF.

The rearrangement links TRBV6-4 to TRBJ2-4, with TRBD1 identical over 10 bases. This CDR3 is built from 19 residues. CDR1 and CDR2 (germline): MRHNA, SNTAGT. V trimming: 2 bases; J trimming: 2 bases; junction bases outside the gene matches: 12. CDR3 protein: CASSDRGTGDWATKNIQYF. CDR3 coding DNA: TGTGCCAGCAGTGACCGAGGGACAGGGGATTGGGCTACCAAAAACATTCAGTACTTC.

The V gene is TRBV6-1, the J gene TRBJ1-6; no definite D call. V lost 2 bases and J lost 7, with 6 bases in between. Germline V CDR1 and CDR2: MNHNS, SASEGT. CDR3 size: 13 residues. In DNA form, the CDR3 reads TGTGCCAGCAGTGAACGGTCGAATTCACCCCTCCACTTT. It encodes CASSERSNSPLHF.

The chain uses TRBV5-5 and TRBJ1-5; TRBD1 is a possible D gene (6 bases). Trimming removed 2 bases at V and 1 base at J, with 10 bases between. Germline-derived CDR1 and CDR2 are SGHKS and YYEKEE (reference sequence). This CDR3 contains 15 residues. The CDR3 DNA reads as TGTGCCAGCAGCTTATGGACAGCGAGCAATCAGCCCCAGCATTTT. Translating it yields CASSLWTASNQPQHF.

The chain couples TRBV3-1 (or the pseudogene TRBV3-2) to TRBJ1-4, with 9 bases lining up with TRBD1. The CDR3 length is 17 residues. Germline-derived CDR1 and CDR2 are LGHDT and YNNKEL (reference sequence). The junction had 12 bases not matched to a gene; V was cut back by 0 bases and J by 10 bases. The CDR3 spells CASSQEVHGTGMGKLFF. The CDR3, as DNA: TGTGCCAGCAGCCAAGAGGTGCACGGGACAGGGATGGGAAAACTGTTTTTT.

This chain uses TRBV4-1 with TRBJ2-1; 11 nucleotides match TRBD1. Germline assignment: CDR1 MGHRA and CDR2 YSYEKL. The CDR3 has 17 residues. J gave up 6 bases and V 0 bases, and 7 bases lay outside the gene matches. CDR3 nucleotide sequence: TGCGCCAGCAGCCAAGAATGGGGACAGGGGGTAGGCAATGAGCAGTTCTTC. Translated, it gives CASSQEWGQGVGNEQFF.

The chain employs TRBV27 and TRBJ2-7, with TRBD1 matching 11 bases. With 4 bases clipped from V and 5 bases from J, the junction kept 7 bases outside the gene matches. Germline-derived CDR1 and CDR2 are MNHEY and SMNVEV (reference sequence). The CDR3 extends over 15 amino acids. CDR3 nucleotide sequence: TGTGCCAGCAGTTCTCCGGGACAGGGGGTGAACGAGCAGTACTTC. Its translation: CASSSPGQGVNEQYF.

The V gene is TRBV7-6, the J gene TRBJ2-5, with unresolved D. The germline gives CDR1 SGHVS, CDR2 FNYEAQ. Trimming took off 3 bases at V and 1 base at J, with 9 bases between the two ends. The CDR3 sequence is 14 residues long. CDR3 sequence reads: CASSLIAVQETQYF. CDR3 DNA sequence: TGTGCCAGCAGCTTGATAGCAGTCCAAGAGACCCAGTACTTC.

The rearrangement joins TRBV4-2 to TRBJ1-5; the D is unclear. Trimming removed 2 bases from V and 1 base from J, with 15 bases in between. CDR3 size: 17 residues. CDR1 is LGHNA, CDR2 YNFKEQ, per germline. CDR3 nucleotide sequence: TGTGCCAGCAGCCAACTTATGGGAGAGGCGAGCAATCAGCCCCAGCATTTT. It codes for CASSQLMGEASNQPQHF.

The rearrangement links TRBV6-5 to TRBJ1-1, with D possibly being TRBD1 (6 bases). The CDR3 loop spans 14 amino acids. Germline-derived CDR1 and CDR2 are MNHEY and SVGAGI. V was shortened by 8 bases and J by 3 bases, with 16 bases between the two germline ends. CDR3 in DNA: TGTGCCAGCTCTTCACAGGGCATGGACACTGAAGCTTTCTTT. Translating gives CASSSQGMDTEAFF.

This chain joins TRBV6-1 and TRBJ1-1; D might be TRBD1 (5 bases). CDR3 length: 13 residues. The germline V and J ends were trimmed by 1 base and 9 bases, with 12 bases remaining between them. Germline V gene sequence: CDR1 MNHNS, CDR2 SASEGT. Here the CDR3 reads CASSEVRGNKAFF. Here the CDR3 DNA reads TGTGCCAGCAGTGAAGTTAGGGGCAATAAAGCTTTCTTT.